The 27 T cell receptor beta chains below all came from one sample that was sequenced in a study of brain T cells in children with intractable seizures. TCRdb's copy holds only in-frame clones and misses some; the assay was immunoSEQ multiplex PCR. In the table there are about 350,000 clones, 85% to 95% of which are singletons. The time point: blood from clinic visit 5 months post-surgery; TSC patient then seizure free. The sequences come from peripheral blood, collected less than 6 months after surgery. These receptors all stem from a boy younger than two with tuberous sclerosis and intractable seizures.

The rearrangement uses TRBV6-5 and TRBJ2-2; D unclear. Germline V gives CDR1 MNHEY, CDR2 SVGAGI. Trimming removed 2 bases at V and 3 bases at J, with 10 bases between. The CDR3 length is 15 residues. The CDR3 region is CASSYQTYHTGELFF. The DNA for the CDR3 is TGTGCCAGCAGTTACCAGACATATCACACCGGGGAGCTGTTTTTT.

The V and J genes are TRBV4-2 and TRBJ2-1; D remains ambiguous. This CDR3 spans 16 amino acids. Germline assignment: CDR1 LGHNA and CDR2 YNFKEQ. The V end was cut by 3 bases, the J end by 0 bases, with 12 bases between. The CDR3 sequence: CASSHLSLSSYNEQFF. CDR3 sequence (DNA): TGTGCCAGCAGCCACCTTAGCCTGAGCTCCTACAATGAGCAGTTCTTC.

The V gene is TRBV5-1, the J gene TRBJ1-4; the match to TRBD1 covers 7 bases. The V and J ends lost 3 bases and 0 bases, in that order; junction bases with no gene match: 11. CDR3 length equals 18 residues. Per the germline V gene, CDR1 is SGHRS and CDR2 is YFSETQ. The CDR3 coding sequence is TGCGCCAGCAGCTCACTACCGGGACAGACAACAACTAATGAAAAACTGTTTTTT. It encodes CASSSLPGQTTTNEKLFF. Using reference TRBV5-1 and TRBJ1-4 for the parts outside the CDR3, the full variable domain is KAGVTQTPRYLIKTRGQQVTLSCSPISGHRSVSWYQQTPGQGLQFLFEYFSETQRNKGNFPGRFSGRQFSNSRSEMNVSTLELGDSALYLCASSSLPGQTTTNEKLFFGSGTQLSVL.

The rearrangement joins TRBV5-1 to TRBJ1-5; 10 bases agree with TRBD1. This CDR3 has 15 amino acids. The germline V gene encodes CDR1 SGHRS and CDR2 YFSETQ. V shed 4 bases and J 2 bases; nucleotides not matched to a gene: 3. The CDR3 sequence is CASSLGTGGNQPQHF. In DNA form, the CDR3 reads TGCGCCAGCAGCCTTGGGACAGGGGGCAATCAGCCCCAGCATTTT.

The chain is built from TRBV2 and TRBJ1-4; D possibly corresponds to TRBD1 (6 bases). The ends were cut back, 7 bases at V and 8 bases at J, with 11 bases in the middle. CDR3 length: 12 residues. CDR1 is SNHLY, CDR2 FYNNEI, per germline. The CDR3 region has the DNA TGTGCCAGCAAGGCAGGGGTGGAAAAACTGTTTTTT. This sequence encodes CASKAGVEKLFF.

The chain couples TRBV18 to TRBJ2-3; 11 bases align to TRBD1. The J segment lost 4 bases and the V segment lost 0 bases, leaving 6 bases of the junction unmatched. Germline V gives CDR1 KGHSH, CDR2 LQKENI. The CDR3 runs 17 residues. The CDR3 region has the DNA TGTGCCAGCTCACCACCGCGGGCGGGACAGGGGGCAGATACGCAGTATTTT. Protein sequence: CASSPPRAGQGADTQYF.

This chain joins TRBV7-3 and TRBJ2-1; 13 bases map to TRBD2. Trimming took 4 bases from V and 6 from J; bases not matched to a gene: 0. CDR3 size: 14 residues. Germline assignment: CDR1 SGHTA and CDR2 FQGTGA. CDR3 nucleotides: TGTGCCAGCAGCTGGACTAGCGGGAGCAATGAGCAGTTCTTC. It yields the protein CASSWTSGSNEQFF.

The genes are TRBV2 and TRBJ1-6; D remains unclear. In germline, CDR1 is SNHLY, CDR2 FYNNEI. CDR3 length: 16 amino acids. The germline V and J ends were trimmed by 8 bases and 0 bases, with 14 bases remaining between them. CDR3 sequence reads: CASARSGSSYNSPLHF. CDR3 DNA: TGTGCCAGCGCCCGGTCGGGTAGCTCCTATAATTCACCCCTCCACTTT.

The chain recombines TRBV15 with TRBJ2-7, with D possibly being TRBD1 or TRBD2 (5 bases each). Germline CDR1 is LNHNV and CDR2 is YYDKDF (reference sequence). Trimming cost V 8 bases and J 0 bases, with 17 bases left between them. CDR3 length: 15 residues. The CDR3 coding sequence is TGTGCCACCCAAAGGGACCTAAAGGGCTCCTACGAGCAGTACTTC. Residues: CATQRDLKGSYEQYF.

V is TRBV6-5 and J is TRBJ2-7, with TRBD1 matching over 9 bases. The CDR3 is 12 amino acids. From germline, CDR1 is MNHEY and CDR2 SVGAGI. V was clipped by 10 bases and J by 3 bases; unmatched bases: 4. The CDR3 DNA reads TGTGCCACCCGGACAGGGGACTACGAGCAGTACTTC. Translation: CATRTGDYEQYF.

The chain couples TRBV28 to TRBJ2-7; D perhaps matches TRBD2 (5 bases). The CDR3 consists of 13 residues. The V gene lost 4 bases and the J gene lost 4 bases, with 11 bases spanning the gap. Per germline, CDR1 MDHEN and CDR2 SYDVKM. The CDR3 is CASSSSQTYEQYF. The CDR3 bases are TGTGCCAGCAGTTCTAGCCAAACTTACGAGCAGTACTTC.

The chain links TRBV7-2 to TRBJ2-3, with 10 bases aligning to TRBD2. Germline V CDR1 and CDR2: SGHTA, FQGNSA. The CDR3 contains 15 residues. Trimming at V came to 3 bases and at J to 5 bases, leaving 5 bases not matched to a gene. The CDR3 loop reads CASSFSGGAGDTQYF. CDR3 sequence (DNA): TGTGCCAGCAGCTTCAGCGGGGGGGCCGGAGATACGCAGTATTTT.

The V gene is TRBV7-2, the J gene TRBJ2-5; 7 bases map to TRBD1. The V gene end was trimmed by 6 bases and the J gene end by 5 bases; junction bases not matched to a gene: 6. The germline V gene has CDR1 SGHTA and CDR2 FQGNSA. This CDR3 region has 13 residues. The CDR3 loop reads CASSRDRDETQYF. The CDR3 DNA follows: TGTGCCAGCAGTCGCGACAGGGACGAGACCCAGTACTTC.

The sample holds a few counts of this clone. The chain joins TRBV2 to TRBJ2-1; tentative D call: TRBD2 (6 bases). Germline V gene sequence: CDR1 SNHLY, CDR2 FYNNEI. CDR3 length: 17 residues. Trimming shortened V by 2 bases and J by 3 bases, and 17 bases separated the two germline ends. The CDR3 DNA follows: TGTGCCAGCAGTGAAAGGGCGGGGACTCAAAACTACAATGAGCAGTTCTTC. Protein product: CASSERAGTQNYNEQFF.

The chain recombines TRBV30 with TRBJ2-7; TRBD2 aligns across 9 bases. The ends lost 5 bases at V and 3 bases at J; junction bases unmatched: 8. The CDR3 is made up of 14 amino acids. CDR1 is GTSNPN and CDR2 is SVGIG in the germline V gene (reference sequence). The CDR3 loop reads CAWASGAASYEQYF. CDR3 bases: TGTGCCTGGGCTAGCGGGGCGGCAAGCTACGAGCAGTACTTC.

In DNA form, the CDR3 reads TGTGCCAGCAGCGTAGCGGCGGCTTCTAACTATGGCTACACCTTC. Protein product: CASSVAAASNYGYTF. This rearrangement joins TRBV9 to TRBJ1-2; D is ambiguous. The CDR3 runs 15 residues. V lost 0 bases, J lost 0 bases, and 9 bases lay in between. The germline CDR1 and CDR2 sequences are SGDLS and YYNGEE.

The chain employs TRBV3-1 (or the pseudogene TRBV3-2) and TRBJ2-7; D remains ambiguous. This CDR3 is 18 amino acids long. V shed 0 bases and J shed 2 bases, with 20 bases lying between them. The germline CDR1 and CDR2 sequences are LGHDT and YNNKEL (reference sequence). The CDR3 nucleotides are TGTGCCAGCAGCCAAGATCCCCTAATTCAGCAGAGGCCCTACGAGCAGTACTTC. Its protein product is CASSQDPLIQQRPYEQYF.

The chain combines TRBV5-1 with TRBJ2-3; D unresolved. CDR1 and CDR2 from the germline V gene are SGHRS and YFSETQ. This CDR3 has 14 amino acids. V lost 0 bases to trimming and J lost 2 bases, with 7 bases between them. CDR3: CASSLDVPTDTQYF. Written as DNA, the CDR3 is TGCGCCAGCAGCTTGGACGTACCCACAGATACGCAGTATTTT.

The chain uses TRBV19 and TRBJ1-5; D not certain. This CDR3 region has 15 residues. The V gene lost 1 base and the J gene lost 3 bases, with 10 bases spanning the gap. The germline V gene has CDR1 LNHDA and CDR2 SQIVND (reference sequence). The CDR3 sequence is CASSIASRDNQPQHF. The CDR3 coding sequence is TGTGCCAGTAGTATAGCCAGCCGTGACAATCAGCCCCAGCATTTT.

J is TRBJ2-5 and V is TRBV7-9; TRBD2 matches 12 bases. CDR3 length: 18 residues. J lost 4 bases, V lost 3 bases, and 12 bases had no gene match. The germline V gene encodes CDR1 SEHNR and CDR2 FQNEAQ (reference sequence). In DNA form, the CDR3 reads TGTGCCAGCAGCTTGGGGACTAGCGGGTCTCCCGGGGGAGAGACCCAGTACTTC. The encoded protein is CASSLGTSGSPGGETQYF.

J is TRBJ1-1 and V is TRBV2, with TRBD1 identical over 10 bases. The CDR3 is 13 residues long. V lost 6 bases, J lost 6 bases, and 4 bases stayed unmatched. CDR1 is SNHLY and CDR2 is FYNNEI in the germline V gene. CDR3 residues: CASRDRGLAEAFF. DNA of the CDR3: TGTGCCAGCAGAGACAGGGGGCTCGCTGAAGCTTTCTTT.

The chain couples TRBV6-7 to TRBJ2-3; 14 bases align to TRBD2. TRBV6-7 is an ORF, with its function uncertain. Trimming removed 1 base from V and 5 bases from J; junction bases left unmatched: 5. CDR3 length equals 17 residues. This CDR3 is CASSYLTSGRDGDTQYF. The DNA of the CDR3 is TGTGCCAGCAGTTACTTGACTAGCGGGAGGGATGGAGATACGCAGTATTTT.

The chain joins TRBV30 to TRBJ2-5; D perhaps matches TRBD2 (7 bases). CDR3 length: 15 residues. CDR1 and CDR2 (germline): GTSNPN, SVGIG (reference sequence). V lost 0 bases and J 5 bases, leaving 16 bases between the germline ends. CDR3 DNA: TGTGCCTGGAGTGTATCCGGGGGGCAGGGGGAGACCCAGTACTTC. Encoded protein: CAWSVSGGQGETQYF.

This chain joins TRBV19 and TRBJ2-1; 7 positions agree with TRBD1. The CDR3 contains 15 residues. The V gene's germline CDR1 is LNHDA and CDR2 SQIVND (reference sequence). With 2 bases clipped from V and 5 bases from J, the junction kept 6 bases outside the gene matches. CDR3 DNA: TGTGCCAGTAGTATAAAAGGGACAGAAAACAATGAGCAGTTCTTC. Its translation is CASSIKGTENNEQFF.

The chain employs TRBV30 and TRBJ1-1; no clear D. V was clipped by 0 bases and J by 0 bases, with 8 bases between them. The V gene's germline CDR1 is GTSNPN and CDR2 SVGIG (reference sequence). This CDR3 has 14 amino acids. The CDR3 DNA is TGTGCCTGGAGTGTACGCAGGCTGAACACTGAAGCTTTCTTT. This translates into CAWSVRRLNTEAFF.

The chain employs TRBV12-3 or TRBV12-4 and TRBJ1-3; no firm D call. The length of the CDR3 is 9 residues. The ends were cut back, 5 bases at V and 11 bases at J, with 4 bases in the middle. CDR3 region: CASSPPIYF. As DNA, the CDR3 is TGTGCCAGCAGTCCACCCATATATTTT.

The J gene is TRBJ2-3, the V gene TRBV5-1; 8 bases fit TRBD2. Germline V gene data show CDR1 as SGHRS and CDR2 as YFSETQ. The junction had 9 bases not matched to a gene; V was cut back by 4 bases and J by 2 bases. This CDR3 has 16 amino acids. The DNA of the CDR3 is TGCGCCAGCAGCCGTTTTAGCGGGATTGTCACAGATACGCAGTATTTT. This gives the protein CASSRFSGIVTDTQYF.